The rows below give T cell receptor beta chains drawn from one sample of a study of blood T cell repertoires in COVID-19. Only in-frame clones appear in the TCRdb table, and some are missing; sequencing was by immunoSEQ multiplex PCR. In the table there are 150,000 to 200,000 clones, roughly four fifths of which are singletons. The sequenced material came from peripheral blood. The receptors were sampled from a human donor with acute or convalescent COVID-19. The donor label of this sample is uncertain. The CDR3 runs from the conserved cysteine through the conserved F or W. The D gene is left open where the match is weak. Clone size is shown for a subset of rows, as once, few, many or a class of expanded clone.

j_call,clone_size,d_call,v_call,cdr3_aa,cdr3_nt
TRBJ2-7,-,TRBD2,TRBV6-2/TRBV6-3,CASSSSLAGSYEQYF,TGTGCCAGCAGCTCAAGCCTAGCGGGGTCCTACGAGCAGTACTTC
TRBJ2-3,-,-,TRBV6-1,CASSEAQFGGGTDTQYF,TGTGCCAGCAGTGAAGCGCAGTTTGGCGGGGGCACAGATACGCAGTATTTT
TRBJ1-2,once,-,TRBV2,CASSLNYGYTF,TGTGCCAGCAGTCTCAACTATGGCTACACCTTC
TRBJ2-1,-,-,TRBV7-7,CASSPRSGQRNEQFF,TGTGCCAGCAGCCCCCGTTCAGGGCAACGCAATGAGCAGTTCTTC
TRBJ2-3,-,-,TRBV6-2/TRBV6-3,CASSYSFAGRTDTQYF,TGTGCCAGCAGTTACAGTTTCGCGGGCCGCACAGATACGCAGTATTTT
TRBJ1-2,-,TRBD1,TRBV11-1,CASRQSGTAGYTF,TGTGCCAGCAGACAATCCGGGACAGCCGGCTACACCTTC
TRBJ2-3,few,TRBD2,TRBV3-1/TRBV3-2,CASSQFAGGPGLEYF,TGTGCCAGCAGCCAATTCGCGGGAGGGCCAGGGTTGGAGTATTTT
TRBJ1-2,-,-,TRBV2,CASSANRYYGYTF,TGTGCCAGCAGTGCTAACAGATACTATGGCTACACCTTC
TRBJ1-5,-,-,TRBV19,CASSMVREEPQHF,TGTGCCAGTAGTATGGTGCGGGAGGAGCCCCAGCATTTT
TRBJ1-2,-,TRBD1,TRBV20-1,CSASGTGAYGYTF,TGCAGTGCTAGTGGGACAGGAGCTTATGGCTACACCTTC
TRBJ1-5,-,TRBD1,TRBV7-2,CASSRTGGGQPQHF,TGTGCCAGCAGCCGGACAGGGGGCGGTCAGCCCCAGCATTTT
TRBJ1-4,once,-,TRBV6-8,CASTHPGRQEKLFF,TGTGCCAGCACCCATCCAGGGCGGCAGGAAAAACTGTTTTTT
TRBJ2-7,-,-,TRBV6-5,CASTTGDTLYEQYF,TGTGCCAGCACCACGGGGGATACTCTTTACGAGCAGTACTTC
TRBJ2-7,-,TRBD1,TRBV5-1,CASSFDRGYEQYF,TGCGCCAGCAGCTTTGACAGGGGATACGAGCAGTACTTC
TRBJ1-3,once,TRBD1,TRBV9,CASSVDPGTGVRYSGNTIYF,TGTGCCAGCAGCGTCGATCCCGGGACAGGGGTTCGGTACTCTGGAAACACCATATATTTT
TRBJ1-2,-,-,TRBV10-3,CAIRLSSHTGGYTF,TGTGCCATCAGATTATCTTCCCATACGGGAGGCTACACCTTC
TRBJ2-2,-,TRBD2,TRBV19,CAVLAGGPRAGELFF,TGTGCCGTTCTAGCGGGGGGGCCAAGGGCCGGGGAGCTGTTTTTT
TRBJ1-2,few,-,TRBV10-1,CARATYDYGYTF,TGCGCCAGAGCGACCTATGACTATGGCTACACCTTC
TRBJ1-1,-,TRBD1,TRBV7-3,CASSLTRDSLHTEAFF,TGTGCCAGCAGCTTAACCCGGGACAGTCTTCACACTGAAGCTTTCTTT
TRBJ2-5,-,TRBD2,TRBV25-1,CASSDLGGAGGSEETQYF,TGTGCCAGCAGTGATCTGGGAGGGGCGGGAGGATCAGAAGAGACCCAGTACTTC
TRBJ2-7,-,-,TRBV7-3,CASSPRQSSYEQYF,TGTGCCAGCAGCCCCCGACAGAGCTCCTACGAGCAGTACTTC
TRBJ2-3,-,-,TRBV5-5,CASSLEIAEPSTDTQYF,TGTGCCAGCAGCTTGGAAATAGCGGAACCAAGCACAGATACGCAGTATTTT
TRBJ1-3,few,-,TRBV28,CASSFLVLGGTGNTIYF,TGTGCCAGCAGTTTTTTGGTTTTGGGGGGAACTGGAAACACCATATATTTT